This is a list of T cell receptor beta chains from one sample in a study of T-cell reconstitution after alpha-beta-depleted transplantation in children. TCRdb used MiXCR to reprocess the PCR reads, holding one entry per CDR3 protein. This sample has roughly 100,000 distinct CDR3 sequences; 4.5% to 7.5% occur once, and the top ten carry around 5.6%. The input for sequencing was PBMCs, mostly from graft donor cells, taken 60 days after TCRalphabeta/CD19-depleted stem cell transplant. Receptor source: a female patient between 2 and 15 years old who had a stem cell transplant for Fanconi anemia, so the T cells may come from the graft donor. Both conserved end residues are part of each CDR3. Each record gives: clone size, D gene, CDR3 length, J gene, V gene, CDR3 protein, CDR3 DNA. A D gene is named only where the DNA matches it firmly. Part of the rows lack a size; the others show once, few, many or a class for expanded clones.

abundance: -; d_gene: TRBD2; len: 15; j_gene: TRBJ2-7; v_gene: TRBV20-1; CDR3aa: CSARDSIAGVLKQYF; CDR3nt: TGCAGTGCTAGAGACTCGATAGCGGGAGTCCTCAAGCAGTACTTC
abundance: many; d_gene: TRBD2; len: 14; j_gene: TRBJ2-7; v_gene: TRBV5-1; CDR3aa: CASSLTGLVDEQYF; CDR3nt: TGCGCCAGCAGCTTGACTGGACTAGTCGACGAGCAGTACTTC
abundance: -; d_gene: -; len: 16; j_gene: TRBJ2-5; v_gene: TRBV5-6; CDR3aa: CASSLGAGAAGETQYF; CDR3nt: TGTGCCAGCAGCTTAGGCGCAGGGGCGGCGGGAGAGACCCAGTACTTC
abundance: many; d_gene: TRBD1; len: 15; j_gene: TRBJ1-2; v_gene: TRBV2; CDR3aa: CASSAGTGGGYGYTF; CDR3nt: TGTGCCAGCAGTGCCGGGACAGGGGGGGGCTATGGCTACACCTTC
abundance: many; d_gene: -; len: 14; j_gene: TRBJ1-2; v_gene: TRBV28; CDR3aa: CASSLSGAPYGYTF; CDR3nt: TGTGCCAGCAGTTTATCGGGGGCTCCTTATGGCTACACCTTC
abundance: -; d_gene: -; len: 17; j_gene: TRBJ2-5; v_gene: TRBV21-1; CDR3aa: CASSEDRAEPNQETQYF; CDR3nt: TGTGCCAGCAGCGAAGACAGGGCTGAACCCAACCAAGAGACCCAGTACTTC
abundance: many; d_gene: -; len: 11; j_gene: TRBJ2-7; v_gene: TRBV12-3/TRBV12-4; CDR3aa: CASSPGQEQYF; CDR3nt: TGTGCCAGCAGCCCTGGGCAGGAGCAGTACTTC
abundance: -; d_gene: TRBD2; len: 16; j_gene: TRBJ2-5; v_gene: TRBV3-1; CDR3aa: CASSQDWAGGRETQYF; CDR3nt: TGTGCCAGCAGCCAAGACTGGGCGGGAGGACGGGAGACCCAGTACTTC
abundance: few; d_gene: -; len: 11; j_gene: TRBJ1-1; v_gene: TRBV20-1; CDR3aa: CSARYDYEAFF; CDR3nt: TGCAGTGCTAGATATGATTATGAAGCTTTCTTT
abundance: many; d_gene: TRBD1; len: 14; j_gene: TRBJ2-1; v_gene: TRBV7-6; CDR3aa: CASSYRDRDNEQFF; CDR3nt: TGTGCCAGCAGCTACCGGGACAGGGACAATGAGCAGTTCTTC
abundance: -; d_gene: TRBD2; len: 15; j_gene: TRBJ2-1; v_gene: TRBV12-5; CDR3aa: CASGQVSGGADEQFF; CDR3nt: TGTGCTAGTGGGCAAGTTAGCGGGGGGGCCGATGAGCAGTTCTTC
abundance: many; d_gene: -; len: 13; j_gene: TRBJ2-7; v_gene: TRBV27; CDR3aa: CASSLSVWYEQYF; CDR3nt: TGTGCCAGCAGTTTATCTGTCTGGTACGAGCAGTACTTC
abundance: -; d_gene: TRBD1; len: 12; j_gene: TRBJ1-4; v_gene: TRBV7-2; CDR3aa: CASSIRGGEAFF; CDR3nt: TGTGCCAGCAGCATAAGAGGGGGCGAAGCGTTTTTT
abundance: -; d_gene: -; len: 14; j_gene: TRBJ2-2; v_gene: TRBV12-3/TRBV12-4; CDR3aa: CASRGLGLAGELFF; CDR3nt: TGTGCCAGCAGGGGGCTGGGTCTTGCCGGGGAGCTGTTTTTT
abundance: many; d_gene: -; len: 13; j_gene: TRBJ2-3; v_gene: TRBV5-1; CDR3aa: CASKATLGDTQYF; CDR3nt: TGCGCCAGCAAGGCCACGTTGGGGGATACGCAGTATTTT
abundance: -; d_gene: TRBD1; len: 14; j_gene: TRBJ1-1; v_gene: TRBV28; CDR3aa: CASIPGQLNTEAFF; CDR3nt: TGTGCCAGCATTCCGGGACAGTTGAACACTGAAGCTTTCTTT
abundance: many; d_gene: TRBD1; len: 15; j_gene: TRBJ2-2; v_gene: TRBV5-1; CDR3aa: CASSFPQGGTGELFF; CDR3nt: TGCGCCAGCAGCTTCCCACAGGGGGGCACCGGGGAGCTGTTTTTT
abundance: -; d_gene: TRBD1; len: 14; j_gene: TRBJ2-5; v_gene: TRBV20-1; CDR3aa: CSASSGTGEEAQYF; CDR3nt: TGCAGTGCTTCCTCCGGGACAGGGGAGGAGGCCCAGTACTTC
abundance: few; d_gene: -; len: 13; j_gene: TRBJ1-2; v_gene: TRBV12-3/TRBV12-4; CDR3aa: CASSFDRIYGYTF; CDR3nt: TGTGCCAGCAGTTTTGACAGGATCTATGGCTACACCTTC
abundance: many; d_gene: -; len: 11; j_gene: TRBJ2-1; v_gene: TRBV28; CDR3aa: CASGGYNEQFF; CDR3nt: TGTGCCAGCGGGGGATACAATGAGCAGTTCTTC
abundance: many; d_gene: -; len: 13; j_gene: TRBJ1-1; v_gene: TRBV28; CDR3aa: CASSSGLNTEAFF; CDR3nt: TGTGCCAGCAGTTCGGGACTTAACACTGAAGCTTTCTTT
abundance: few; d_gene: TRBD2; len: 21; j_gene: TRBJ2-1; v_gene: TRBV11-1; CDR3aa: CASSLALGGGASLRPYNEQFF; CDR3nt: TGTGCCAGCAGCTTAGCGCTGGGCGGGGGGGCAAGTCTCAGACCCTACAATGAGCAGTTCTTC
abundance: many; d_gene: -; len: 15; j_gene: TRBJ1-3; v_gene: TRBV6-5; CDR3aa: CASSFREGTGNTIYF; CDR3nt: TGTGCCAGCAGTTTCAGGGAGGGGACTGGAAACACCATATATTTT